This entry lists 24 T cell receptor beta chains sequenced from one sample in a study of T-cell memory formation after mild COVID-19. TCRdb independently ran MiXCR on the 5' RACE reads; one entry per CDR3 protein. This sample has 550,000 to 700,000 distinct CDR3 sequences; more than 15% occur once, and the top ten carry 9.5% to 15%. The sequencing input was PBMCs or a T cell subset sorted from them (not recorded which). Receptor source: an adult woman who had mild COVID-19 (a few samples of this study predate the infection). Cell type and time point are not known.

V usage is TRBV28 and J usage is TRBJ2-3, with D perhaps TRBD1 (5 bases). CDR1 is MDHEN, CDR2 SYDVKM, per germline. The CDR3 has 13 amino acids. V lost 6 bases to trimming and J lost 4 bases, with 11 bases between them. The CDR3 protein is CASRRQRADTQYF. The CDR3 DNA is TGTGCCAGCAGGCGACAGCGAGCAGATACGCAGTATTTT.

This chain links TRBV11-2 with TRBJ2-1, with 8 bases lining up with TRBD2. This CDR3 region has 21 residues. J lost 3 bases, V lost 2 bases, and 21 bases had no gene match. The germline V gene encodes CDR1 SGHAT and CDR2 FQNNGV. The CDR3 spells CASSLTPAPGLAGDFYNEQFF. The CDR3 bases are TGTGCCAGCAGCTTAACCCCAGCCCCAGGGCTAGCGGGTGATTTCTACAATGAGCAGTTCTTC.

The CDR3 is CASSTHDRGRPSGNTIYF. Here the CDR3 DNA reads TGTGCCAGCAGCACCCACGACAGGGGACGACCCTCTGGAAACACCATATATTTT. This chain connects TRBV7-9 to TRBJ1-3; TRBD1 aligns across 8 bases. The CDR3 spans 18 residues. Germline CDR1 reads SEHNR; CDR2 reads FQNEAQ (reference sequence). J was trimmed by 0 bases and V by 5 bases; bases with no gene match: 12.

V is TRBV27 and J is TRBJ2-3, with D uncertain. This CDR3 is 14 amino acids long. V gave up 7 bases and J gave up 7 bases, with 18 bases separating them. The V gene's germline CDR1 is MNHEY and CDR2 SMNVEV (reference sequence). The CDR3 loop is CASKGIGGHNTQYF. CDR3 coding DNA: TGTGCCAGCAAAGGAATCGGTGGGCACAATACGCAGTATTTT.

The chain joins TRBV19 to TRBJ2-4; no definite D call. The germline V gene has CDR1 LNHDA and CDR2 SQIVND (reference sequence). V gave up 7 bases and J gave up 12 bases, with 13 bases separating them. This CDR3 spans 11 amino acids. Here the CDR3 DNA reads TGTGCCAGTACCGGCGGAGTTACTCAGTACTTC. It yields the protein CASTGGVTQYF. Full variable domain (remainder filled in from reference TRBV19 and TRBJ2-4): DGGITQSPKYLFRKEGQNVTLSCEQNLNHDAMYWYRQDPGQGLRLIYYSQIVNDFQKGDIAEGYSVSREKKESFPLTVTSAQKNPTAFYLCASTGGVTQYFGAGTRLSVL.

The chain links TRBV2 to TRBJ2-3, with 8 bases identical to TRBD1. V gave up 9 bases and J gave up 3 bases; unmatched junction bases: 14. The CDR3 runs 16 residues. Germline loops: CDR1 SNHLY, CDR2 FYNNEI. In DNA, the CDR3 is TGTGCCAGAGAGGAGGGGACAGGCAGTAGTACAGATACGCAGTATTTT. Residues: CAREEGTGSSTDTQYF.

This clonotype was found a few times. The rearrangement uses TRBV20-1 and TRBJ2-1; 14 bases are shared with TRBD2. Germline lookup yields CDR1 DFQATT and CDR2 SNEGSKA (reference sequence). V was pared by 5 bases and J by 4 bases, with 10 bases of the junction left unmatched. The CDR3 has 17 amino acids. CDR3 amino acids: CSAGTSGGRQRYNEQFF. In DNA, the CDR3 is TGCAGTGCTGGGACTAGCGGGGGTAGGCAACGGTACAATGAGCAGTTCTTC.

The chain has TRBV3-1 and TRBJ1-2; D gene unclear. V lost 0 bases and J 1 base, leaving 9 bases between the germline ends. The CDR3 has 15 amino acids. Looked up from germline, CDR1 is LGHDT and CDR2 is YNNKEL (reference sequence). In DNA, the CDR3 is TGTGCCAGCAGCCAAGATCGCCCGGATAACTATGGCTACACCTTC. Translated, it gives CASSQDRPDNYGYTF.

The gene calls are TRBV5-5 and TRBJ2-1, with 11 bases aligning to TRBD2. This CDR3 is 16 amino acids long. The germline CDR1 and CDR2 sequences are SGHKS and YYEKEE (reference sequence). The V and J ends lost 5 bases and 7 bases, in that order; junction bases with no gene match: 11. The DNA of the CDR3 is TGTGCCAGCAGGATGGCGCCTAGCGGGGGGCGGAATGAGCAGTTCTTC. Its translation: CASRMAPSGGRNEQFF.

The chain joins TRBV6-5 to TRBJ2-1; D tentatively reads TRBD1 or TRBD2 (6 bases each). CDR1 is MNHEY, CDR2 SVGAGI, per germline. The CDR3 runs 16 residues. The V end lost 0 bases, the J end lost 6 bases, and 15 bases lay between the germline ends. In nucleotides, the CDR3 is TGTGCCAGCAGTTACTCGGGGGGCAATCCGTCCAATGAGCAGTTCTTC. Translating gives CASSYSGGNPSNEQFF.

The V gene is TRBV6-1, the J gene TRBJ1-2, with D possibly being TRBD1 (6 bases). The CDR3 extends over 14 amino acids. Germline-derived CDR1 and CDR2 are MNHNS and SASEGT. V gave up 7 bases and J gave up 4 bases, with 16 bases separating them. The CDR3: CASKERQVLYGYTF. DNA for the CDR3: TGTGCCAGCAAAGAACGACAGGTGCTCTATGGCTACACCTTC.

The sample holds many counts of this clonotype. The J gene is TRBJ1-6, the V gene TRBV20-1, with 7 bases identical to TRBD1. The CDR3 is 14 amino acids. CDR1 and CDR2 from the germline V gene are DFQATT and SNEGSKA (reference sequence). With V trimmed by 7 bases and J by 8 bases, 11 bases remained unmatched. The DNA for the CDR3 is TGCAGTGTGATGCCGGGGACAGTATATTCACCCCTCCACTTT. It encodes CSVMPGTVYSPLHF.

In its sample, this clonotype was seen a few times. Here the CDR3 reads CASSLGFRDRGKNEQFF. CDR3 DNA sequence: TGTGCCAGCAGCTTAGGATTCCGGGACAGGGGAAAAAATGAGCAGTTCTTC. The rearrangement links TRBV11-3 to TRBJ2-1, with 10 bases that match TRBD1. After removal of 1 base from V and 7 bases from J, the junction contained 10 bases not matched to a gene. The germline V gene has CDR1 SGHNT and CDR2 YENEEA. This CDR3 region has 17 residues.

V and J are TRBV7-8 and TRBJ2-7; 7 bases are a match to TRBD1. With 2 bases clipped from V and 5 bases from J, the junction kept 9 bases outside the gene matches. CDR1 and CDR2 (germline): SGHVS, FQNEAQ. The CDR3 consists of 15 residues. CDR3 nucleotides: TGTGCCAGCAGCTTAACGACAGGGACATTCCACGAGCAGTACTTC. Amino acid sequence: CASSLTTGTFHEQYF.

In this sample, this clonotype turned up a few times. This chain uses TRBV20-1 with TRBJ2-3, with TRBD1 matching over 7 bases. Trimming removed 0 bases from V and 2 bases from J; junction bases left unmatched: 8. The CDR3 runs to 16 residues. Germline lookup yields CDR1 DFQATT and CDR2 SNEGSKA (reference sequence). CDR3 sequence: CSARDTQGDNTDTQYF. The CDR3 coding sequence is TGCAGTGCTAGAGATACTCAGGGGGACAACACAGATACGCAGTATTTT.

This clonotype was seen a handful of times. The V gene is TRBV19, the J gene TRBJ2-3; D gene unclear. Germline V gene sequence: CDR1 LNHDA, CDR2 SQIVND (reference sequence). The CDR3 contains 16 residues. Trimming shortened V by 0 bases and J by 6 bases, and 16 bases separated the two germline ends. CDR3 sequence (DNA): TGTGCCAGTAGTATAGATCATAACTCAAAGACGGATACGCAGTATTTT. Translation: CASSIDHNSKTDTQYF.

The chain is built from TRBV4-3 and TRBJ2-3, with 7 bases fitting TRBD1. In germline, CDR1 is LGHNA, CDR2 YSLEER. With V trimmed by 0 bases and J by 3 bases, 18 bases remained unmatched. The CDR3 spans 20 residues. CDR3 protein: CASSQESTLGLAGGTDTQYF. The DNA of the CDR3 is TGCGCCAGCAGCCAAGAATCAACGCTTGGGTTAGCAGGGGGTACAGATACGCAGTATTTT.

J is TRBJ1-2 and V is TRBV14; no definite D call. CDR1 and CDR2 from the germline V gene are SGHDN and FVKESK. The CDR3 totals 15 residues. Trimming removed 1 base from V and 8 bases from J, with 17 bases in between. CDR3 sequence (DNA): TGTGCCAGCAGCCAAGGGTTTGGCAGACACCTAGGCTACACCTTC. Protein sequence: CASSQGFGRHLGYTF.

Only a few counts were recorded for this clonotype. This chain uses TRBV7-8 with TRBJ1-2; TRBD1 is a possible D gene (5 bases). The CDR3 sequence is 15 residues long. Germline V lookup: CDR1 SGHVS, CDR2 FQNEAQ. V lost 5 bases and J 8 bases, leaving 21 bases between the germline ends. CDR3 region: CASSIGSRGLEGYTF. CDR3 DNA: TGTGCCAGCAGCATAGGATCAAGGGGTCTGGAGGGCTACACCTTC.

The chain carries TRBV20-1 and TRBJ2-7; D remains unclear. The CDR3 is made up of 13 amino acids. Germline V gives CDR1 DFQATT, CDR2 SNEGSKA (reference sequence). Trimming took 5 bases from V and 0 from J, leaving 11 bases between them. The CDR3 sequence: CSARTGLSYEQYF. CDR3 in DNA: TGCAGTGCTCGGACGGGCCTCTCCTACGAGCAGTACTTC.

The chain employs TRBV20-1 and TRBJ2-7; TRBD2 matches at 10 bases. After removal of 4 bases from V and 0 bases from J, the junction contained 3 bases not matched to a gene. The V gene's germline CDR1 is DFQATT and CDR2 SNEGSKA (reference sequence). CDR3 length equals 14 residues. Written as DNA, the CDR3 is TGCAGTGCTACAAGCGGGGGGGCCTCCTACGAGCAGTACTTC. It encodes CSATSGGASYEQYF.

The genes are TRBV25-1 and TRBJ2-7, with D tentatively TRBD1 (5 bases). CDR1 and CDR2 from the germline V gene are MGHDK and SYGVNS. The ends were cut back, 3 bases at V and 7 bases at J, with 16 bases in the middle. This CDR3 is built from 14 residues. CDR3 sequence (DNA): TGTGCCAGCAGTGATACTAACAGGCTCGGGGAGCAGTACTTC. It encodes CASSDTNRLGEQYF.

The chain joins TRBV7-2 to TRBJ2-1; TRBD2 agrees at 9 bases. The length of the CDR3 is 16 residues. Germline-derived CDR1 and CDR2 are SGHTA and FQGNSA. V trimming: 6 bases; J trimming: 5 bases; junction bases outside the gene matches: 11. The CDR3 region is CASSFAGTSLNNEQFF. CDR3 coding DNA: TGTGCCAGCAGTTTCGCCGGGACTAGCCTCAACAATGAGCAGTTCTTC.

V and J are TRBV24-1 and TRBJ1-5, with D perhaps TRBD1 (5 bases). Germline V lookup: CDR1 KGHDR, CDR2 SFDVKD. The CDR3 length is 14 residues. V lost 4 bases, J lost 6 bases, and 12 bases lay in between. The CDR3 loop reads CATSDPGLGQPQHF. The CDR3 nucleotides read TGTGCCACCAGTGACCCAGGGTTGGGTCAGCCCCAGCATTTT.